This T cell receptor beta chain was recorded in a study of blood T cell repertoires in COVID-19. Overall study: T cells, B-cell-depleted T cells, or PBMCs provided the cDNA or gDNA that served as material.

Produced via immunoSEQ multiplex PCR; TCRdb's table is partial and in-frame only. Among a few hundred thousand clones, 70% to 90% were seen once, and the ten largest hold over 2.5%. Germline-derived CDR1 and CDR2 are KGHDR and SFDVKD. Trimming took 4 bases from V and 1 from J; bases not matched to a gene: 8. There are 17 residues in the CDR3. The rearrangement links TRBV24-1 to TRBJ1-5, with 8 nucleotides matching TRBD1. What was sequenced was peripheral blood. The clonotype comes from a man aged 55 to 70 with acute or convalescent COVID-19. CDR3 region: CATSDPGQGRSNQPQHF. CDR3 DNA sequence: TGTGCCACCAGTGACCCTGGACAGGGTAGGAGCAATCAGCCCCAGCATTTT.